Below are 5 T cell receptor beta chains sequenced from a single sample in a study of response to subunit inactivated influenza vaccine. MiXCR, run by TCRdb on the RT-PCR reads, gives a single entry per CDR3 protein. The sample yields about 570,000 distinct CDR3 sequences, around 11% seen once. The source material was PBMCs from blood, sampled on the day of vaccination. Every receptor here comes from a man aged 50-60 years who received an inactivated influenza vaccine.

The gene calls are TRBV27 and TRBJ1-1; 8 bases fit TRBD1. CDR1 and CDR2 (germline): MNHEY, SMNVEV (reference sequence). The CDR3 consists of 15 residues. V lost 2 bases and J lost 1; bases outside the gene matches: 3. CDR3 in amino acids: CASSLVGTGNTEAFF. For the CDR3, the DNA is TGTGCCAGCAGTTTAGTCGGGACAGGGAACACTGAAGCTTTCTTT.

This clonotype has at least ten counts. The chain uses TRBV6-5 and TRBJ2-5, with a possible D match to TRBD2 (5 bases). This CDR3 region has 12 residues. Per the germline V gene, CDR1 is MNHEY and CDR2 is SVGAGI. Deletions cut 5 bases from V and 1 base from J, with 5 bases between. This CDR3 is CASSSGQETQYF. For the CDR3, the DNA is TGTGCCAGCAGTAGCGGCCAAGAGACCCAGTACTTC.

This clonotype was detected only a few times. This chain joins TRBV7-6 and TRBJ2-7; D perhaps matches TRBD1 (6 bases). V lost 5 bases, J lost 0 bases, and 14 bases lay in between. The CDR3 is 15 amino acids. Germline-derived CDR1 and CDR2 are SGHVS and FNYEAQ. The CDR3, as DNA: TGTGCCAGCAGCATGACGACAGGTTTCTCCTACGAGCAGTACTTC. It is translated as CASSMTTGFSYEQYF.

The chain combines TRBV9 with TRBJ2-1; TRBD2 matches 9 bases. The CDR3 has 15 residues. After removal of 0 bases from V and 8 bases from J, the junction contained 6 bases not matched to a gene. Germline V gives CDR1 SGDLS, CDR2 YYNGEE. The CDR3 bases are TGTGCCAGCAGCGTAGAGGGCGGGAGGGCCTATGAGCAGTTCTTC. Protein sequence: CASSVEGGRAYEQFF. Together with reference TRBV9 and TRBJ2-1, the CDR3 gives the full variable domain: DSGVTQTPKHLITATGQRVTLRCSPRSGDLSVYWYQQSLDQGLQFLIQYYNGEERAKGNILERFSAQQFPDLHSELNLSSLELGDSALYFCASSVEGGRAYEQFFGPGTRLTVL.

This chain connects TRBV27 to TRBJ1-6, with D possibly matching TRBD1 (5 bases). The V and J ends lost 10 bases and 10 bases respectively, with 26 bases between them. This CDR3 is built from 16 residues. Germline V gene data show CDR1 as MNHEY and CDR2 as SMNVEV (reference sequence). The CDR3, as DNA: TGTGCCACCTGCGCCACGACCTCAGACAGAACCTCACCCCTCCACTTT. This translates into CATCATTSDRTSPLHF.